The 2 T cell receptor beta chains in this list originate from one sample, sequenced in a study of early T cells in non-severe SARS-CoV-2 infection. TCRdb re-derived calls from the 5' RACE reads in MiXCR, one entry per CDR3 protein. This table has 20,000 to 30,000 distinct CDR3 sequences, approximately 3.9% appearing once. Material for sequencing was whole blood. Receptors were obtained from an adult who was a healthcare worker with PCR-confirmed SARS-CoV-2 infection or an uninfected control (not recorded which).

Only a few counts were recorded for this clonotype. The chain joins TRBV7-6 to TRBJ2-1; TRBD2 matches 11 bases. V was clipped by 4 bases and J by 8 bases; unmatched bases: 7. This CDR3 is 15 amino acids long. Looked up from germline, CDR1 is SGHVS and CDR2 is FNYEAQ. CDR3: CASSSTSGNFDEQFF. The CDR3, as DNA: TGTGCCAGCAGCTCGACTAGCGGGAACTTCGATGAGCAGTTCTTC.

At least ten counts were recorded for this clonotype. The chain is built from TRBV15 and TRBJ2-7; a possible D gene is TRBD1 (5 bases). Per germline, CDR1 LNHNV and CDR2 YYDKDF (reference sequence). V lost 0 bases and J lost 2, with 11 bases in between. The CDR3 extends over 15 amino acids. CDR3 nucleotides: TGTGCCACCAGCAGAGAAATAGACAGAGCCTACGAGCAGTACTTC. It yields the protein CATSREIDRAYEQYF.